Presented here are 6 T cell receptor beta chains from one specimen sequenced in a study of identifying expanded T cells in peripheral blood. The protocol was immunoSEQ multiplex PCR, while the TCRdb copy is restricted to in-frame clones and leaves out a portion. The data hold fewer than 130,000 clones, with about 89% observed a single time. Sequencing was done on a sample of blood. The receptors were gathered from a person aged 18 to 70 in good health.

The chain recombines TRBV10-1 with TRBJ2-4, with 8 bases aligning to TRBD1. The germline V gene encodes CDR1 WNHNN and CDR2 SYGVQD (reference sequence). V trimming: 5 bases; J trimming: 11 bases; junction bases outside the gene matches: 11. The CDR3 is 14 amino acids. The CDR3 DNA reads TGCGCCAGCAGTTCTACCCGGACAGGGACGGTTCAGTACTTC. The encoded protein is CASSSTRTGTVQYF.

This sequence joins TRBV19 and TRBJ2-1, with D possibly matching TRBD2 (5 bases). Germline V gives CDR1 LNHDA, CDR2 SQIVND (reference sequence). This CDR3 spans 12 amino acids. Between the trimmed V and J ends, which lost 5 bases and 8 bases, there was a span of 10 bases. The CDR3 bases are TGTGCCAGTAGTCCGGGATTTCATGAGCAGTTCTTC. Its protein product is CASSPGFHEQFF.

The rearrangement joins TRBV25-1 to TRBJ1-1; D gene ambiguous. V was cut by 3 bases and J by 5 bases, with 10 bases left in between. CDR3 size: 13 residues. Germline V gives CDR1 MGHDK, CDR2 SYGVNS. The CDR3, as DNA: TGTGCCAGCAGTGATATATGGGTTACTGAAGCTTTCTTT. The encoded protein is CASSDIWVTEAFF.

This chain joins TRBV6-1 and TRBJ1-4; tentatively, D is TRBD1 (6 bases). V lost 4 bases and J 5 bases, leaving 14 bases between the germline ends. CDR1 and CDR2 (germline): MNHNS, SASEGT. This CDR3 comprises 15 residues. The CDR3 DNA follows: TGTGCCAGCAGTGCGAACAGGGAGGGGAATGAAAAACTGTTTTTT. The encoded protein is CASSANREGNEKLFF.

Points on this clone: Other DNA sequences in the sample encode the same CDR3. The chain has TRBV5-1 and TRBJ2-7; D uncertain. The CDR3 length is 13 residues. Trimming took 4 bases from V and 4 from J, leaving 12 bases between them. Germline loops: CDR1 SGHRS, CDR2 YFSETQ. The chain's CDR3 is CASSADGSYEQYF. Written as DNA, the CDR3 is TGCGCCAGCAGCGCGGACGGCTCGTACGAGCAGTACTTC.

The J gene is TRBJ2-3, the V gene TRBV9; TRBD1 might be the D (6 bases). The CDR3 consists of 14 residues. Germline-derived CDR1 and CDR2 are SGDLS and YYNGEE. V lost 4 bases and J lost 4, with 13 bases in between. The CDR3 region is CASSLTGNADTQYF. In DNA form, the CDR3 reads TGTGCCAGCAGCCTTACAGGGAACGCAGATACGCAGTATTTT. The full variable domain, completed using reference TRBV9 and TRBJ2-3, is DSGVTQTPKHLITATGQRVTLRCSPRSGDLSVYWYQQSLDQGLQFLIQYYNGEERAKGNILERFSAQQFPDLHSELNLSSLELGDSALYFCASSLTGNADTQYFGPGTRLTVL.